A selection of T cell receptor beta chains follows, all from one sample in a study of PD-1 blockade in mismatch repair-deficient tumors. Some clones are missing from TCRdb's copy, which holds only in-frame ones; the method was immunoSEQ multiplex PCR. The sample lists tens of thousands of clones; roughly 80% were seen once. The material sequenced was PBMCs, taken before pembrolizumab treatment. These receptors all come from an adult with mismatch repair-deficient cancer. CDR3s include the opening cysteine and the closing phenylalanine or tryptophan. The D gene is left open where the match is weak. Expanded clones are given a class, and other clones once, few, many or no size at all.

v_call	clone_size	d_call	j_call	cdr3_nt	cdr3_aa
TRBV2	-	TRBD1	TRBJ1-1	TGTGCCAACCGGAGGGACAGCGCGCTTCGGAACACTGAAGCTTTCTTT	CANRRDSALRNTEAFF
TRBV2	-	TRBD1	TRBJ1-2	TGTGCCAGCAGTCTTGGACAGGGGGCGGCTAACTATGGCTACACCTTC	CASSLGQGAANYGYTF
TRBV2	-	-	TRBJ2-7	TGTGCCAGCACCAAAAGCGATTACGAGCAGTACTTC	CASTKSDYEQYF
TRBV2	-	-	TRBJ1-6	TGTGCCAGCAGTGTTGGGCCTACGACAGATAATTCACCCCTCCACTTT	CASSVGPTTDNSPLHF
TRBV11-3	-	TRBD1	TRBJ2-5	TGTGCCAGCAGCTCCTACAGGGGGACCCAGTACTTC	CASSSYRGTQYF
TRBV14	-	TRBD2	TRBJ2-1	TGTGCCAGCAGCCAAAGAGCGGGAGGGTACAATGAGCAGTTCTTC	CASSQRAGGYNEQFF
TRBV28	-	-	TRBJ1-1	TGTGCCAGCAGTGAATCAGGGAAAACTGAAGCTTTCTTT	CASSESGKTEAFF
TRBV10-1	-	TRBD1	TRBJ1-3	TGCGCCAGCAGTGGGAACAGGGGTTCGGGAAACACCATATATTTT	CASSGNRGSGNTIYF
TRBV5-1	-	-	TRBJ1-1	TGCGCCAGCAGCTTGTCCCAGGGGCTGGCTGAAGCTTTCTTT	CASSLSQGLAEAFF
TRBV5-8	-	TRBD1	TRBJ1-4	TGTGCCAGCAGTTTAGGGACAGGTCTTGCAACTAATGAAAAACTGTTTTTT	CASSLGTGLATNEKLFF
TRBV4-1	few	TRBD1	TRBJ2-7	TGCGCCAGCAGCCGAGACGGGACAGGGGAGTACGAGCAGTACTTC	CASSRDGTGEYEQYF
TRBV7-4	-	TRBD2	TRBJ2-3	TGTGCCAGGTCCTTAGCGGGATTCACAGATACGCAGTATTTT	CARSLAGFTDTQYF
TRBV5-1	-	TRBD1	TRBJ1-1	TGCGCCAGCAGCTTGGCCAGCGGCAGGGGGTGGAACACTGAAGCTTTCTTT	CASSLASGRGWNTEAFF
TRBV7-3	-	-	TRBJ2-6	TGTGCCAGCAGCCCTGGACAGTCTGGGGCCAACGTCCTGACTTTC	CASSPGQSGANVLTF
TRBV30	-	-	TRBJ2-1	TGTGCCTGGGGGGAGACCGGGGTTGCCGGCCTGGAGCAGTTCTTC	CAWGETGVAGLEQFF
TRBV6-5	-	TRBD1	TRBJ2-7	TGTGCCAGCAGTTACGGGGACAGGGGAACCTACGAGCAGTACTTC	CASSYGDRGTYEQYF
TRBV21-1	-	-	TRBJ1-5	TGTGCCAGCAACGGGGATCAGCCCCAGCATTTT	CASNGDQPQHF
TRBV6-5	-	TRBD1	TRBJ2-1	TGTGCCAGCAAGACAACCGGGACAGGGTCCAATGAGCAGTTCTTC	CASKTTGTGSNEQFF
TRBV30	-	TRBD2	TRBJ2-1	TGTGCCTGGGGGGGATTCGGACTAGCGGGAGGGCTCAATGAGCAGTTCTTC	CAWGGFGLAGGLNEQFF
TRBV29-1	-	TRBD1	TRBJ2-1	TGCAGCGTCGGACAGGGGGTTCGCAATGAGCAGTTCTTC	CSVGQGVRNEQFF